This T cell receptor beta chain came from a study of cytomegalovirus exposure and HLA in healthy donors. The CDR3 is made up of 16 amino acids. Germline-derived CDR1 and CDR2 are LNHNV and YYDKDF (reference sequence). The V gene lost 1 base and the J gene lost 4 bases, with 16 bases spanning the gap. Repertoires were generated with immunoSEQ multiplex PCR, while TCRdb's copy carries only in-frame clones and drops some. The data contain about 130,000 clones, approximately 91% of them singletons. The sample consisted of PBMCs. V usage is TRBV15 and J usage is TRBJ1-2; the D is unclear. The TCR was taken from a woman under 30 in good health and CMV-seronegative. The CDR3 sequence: CATSRGGFERAYGYTF. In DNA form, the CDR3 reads TGTGCCACCAGCAGAGGAGGTTTCGAGAGGGCCTATGGCTACACCTTC.